Below are 22 T cell receptor beta chains sequenced from a single sample in a study of response to subunit inactivated influenza vaccine. TCRdb itself ran the RT-PCR reads through MiXCR, one entry per CDR3 protein. The sample shows under 500,000 distinct CDR3 sequences, approximately 11% of them seen only once. The specimen was PBMCs from blood, collected about 6 weeks after vaccination. The receptor source for this set is a man aged 45-65 years who received an inactivated influenza vaccine.

This clonotype has at least ten counts. The chain uses TRBV6-5 and TRBJ1-2, with D possibly being TRBD1 (6 bases). The V gene's germline CDR1 is MNHEY and CDR2 SVGAGI. The CDR3 is 14 residues long. V was clipped by 0 bases and J by 5 bases, with 10 bases between them. The CDR3 spells CASSYSAGEYGYTF. The DNA for the CDR3 is TGTGCCAGCAGTTACTCGGCAGGGGAATATGGCTACACCTTC.

The rearrangement links TRBV4-2 to TRBJ2-3; no clear D. V lost 0 bases, J lost 0 bases, and 7 bases lay in between. Germline CDR1 and CDR2: LGHNA and YNFKEQ. The CDR3 covers 15 residues. Written as DNA, the CDR3 is TGTGCCAGCAGCCAAGAGCGCTCCAGCACAGATACGCAGTATTTT. This sequence encodes CASSQERSSTDTQYF.

The rearrangement uses TRBV29-1 and TRBJ2-7; the match to TRBD2 covers 8 bases. The CDR3 totals 14 residues. The V segment lost 6 bases and the J segment 6 bases; nucleotides outside the gene matches: 13. Per germline, CDR1 SQVTM and CDR2 ANQGSEA. CDR3 region: CSVLPGTRSGEQYF. The CDR3 DNA reads as TGCAGCGTGTTGCCCGGGACTAGATCGGGCGAGCAGTACTTC.

The DNA of the CDR3 is TGTGCCAGCAGCTTAGTGCCCCCTCCCAGGTCTCCATACAATGAGCAGTTCTTC. It yields the protein CASSLVPPPRSPYNEQFF. The chain is built from TRBV7-2 and TRBJ2-1; D remains ambiguous. Germline V gene sequence: CDR1 SGHTA, CDR2 FQGNSA. This CDR3 is 18 amino acids long. The V end lost 1 base, the J end lost 4 bases, and 20 bases lay between the germline ends.

This clonotype has at least ten counts. The gene calls are TRBV4-3 and TRBJ2-1; D gene ambiguous. V was clipped by 5 bases and J by 7 bases, with 15 bases between them. Germline V gene lookup returns CDR1 LGHNA and CDR2 YSLEER. CDR3 length equals 14 residues. Written as DNA, the CDR3 is TGCGCCAGCAGCAAAGGACGGATAGCAAATGAGCAGTTCTTC. Encoded protein: CASSKGRIANEQFF.

This clonotype was detected a few times. The chain couples TRBV9 to TRBJ2-1, with a possible D match to TRBD2 (5 bases). This CDR3 region has 15 residues. Germline values: CDR1 SGDLS, CDR2 YYNGEE. The V gene lost 4 bases and the J gene lost 4 bases, with 15 bases spanning the gap. The CDR3 reads CASSSSSRRYNEQFF. As DNA, the CDR3 is TGTGCCAGCAGCTCCTCTAGCAGACGATACAATGAGCAGTTCTTC.

This clonotype appeared many times. The V and J genes are TRBV25-1 and TRBJ1-2; D might be TRBD1 (5 bases). Germline CDR1 and CDR2: MGHDK and SYGVNS. The ends were cut back, 5 bases at V and 3 bases at J, with 10 bases in the middle. This CDR3 comprises 13 residues. For the CDR3, the DNA is TGTGCCAGCAGTCGGGGAGGGGACTATGGCTACACCTTC. It specifies CASSRGGDYGYTF.

This clonotype was seen a handful of times. J is TRBJ2-7 and V is TRBV20-1, with D perhaps matching TRBD2 (5 bases). Germline V CDR1 and CDR2: DFQATT, SNEGSKA (reference sequence). This CDR3 is built from 16 residues. Trimming removed 3 bases from V and 0 bases from J, with 18 bases in between. The CDR3 bases are TGCAGTGCTAGGGCAGGCCTAAGCGGCAGCTCCTACGAGCAGTACTTC. Protein product: CSARAGLSGSSYEQYF.

Many counts were recorded for this clonotype. The chain carries TRBV6-1 and TRBJ2-7; TRBD1 aligns across 11 bases. Germline CDR1 MNHNS, CDR2 SASEGT. CDR3 length: 16 amino acids. Trimming at V came to 5 bases and at J to 3 bases, leaving 9 bases not matched to a gene. The CDR3 DNA reads TGTGCCAGCAGTCCTCCCCCGGGGACAGGGGGCTACGAGCAGTACTTC. As protein: CASSPPPGTGGYEQYF.

This clonotype was detected a few times. The chain is built from TRBV11-2 and TRBJ2-1, with unresolved D. CDR1 is SGHAT, CDR2 FQNNGV, per germline. Deletions cut 1 base from V and 5 bases from J, with 6 bases between. The CDR3 loop spans 13 amino acids. As DNA, the CDR3 is TGTGCCAGCAGCTTAGTTTTGGACAATGAGCAGTTCTTC. This encodes CASSLVLDNEQFF.

The V and J genes are TRBV7-9 and TRBJ2-2; 7 nucleotides align to TRBD2. CDR3 length: 15 residues. Losses at the gene ends were 3 bases for V and 3 bases for J; bases not matched to a gene: 4. CDR1 and CDR2 (germline): SEHNR, FQNEAQ (reference sequence). The CDR3 sequence is CASSFGAGYTGELFF. The CDR3 DNA reads TGTGCCAGCAGCTTCGGAGCGGGGTACACCGGGGAGCTGTTTTTT. The full variable domain, completed using reference TRBV7-9 and TRBJ2-2, is DTGVSQNPRHKITKRGQNVTFRCDPISEHNRLYWYRQTLGQGPEFLTYFQNEAQLEKSRLLSDRFSAERPKGSFSTLEIQRTEQGDSAMYLCASSFGAGYTGELFFGEGSRLTVL.

This clonotype turned up a few times. The chain links TRBV4-2 to TRBJ1-5; D uncertain. Trimming removed 0 bases at V and 5 bases at J, with 8 bases between. Per the germline V gene, CDR1 is LGHNA and CDR2 is YNFKEQ. This CDR3 spans 14 amino acids. CDR3 sequence: CASSQEVTDQPQHF. For the CDR3, the DNA is TGTGCCAGCAGCCAAGAGGTTACGGATCAGCCCCAGCATTTT.

The chain uses TRBV10-3 and TRBJ2-7, with TRBD1 identical over 9 bases. The CDR3 sequence is 14 residues long. J gave up 2 bases and V 3 bases, and 2 bases lay outside the gene matches. Germline V gives CDR1 ENHRY, CDR2 SYGVKD. The CDR3 loop is CAISETGGAYEQYF. The CDR3, as DNA: TGTGCCATCAGTGAAACAGGGGGCGCCTACGAGCAGTACTTC.

V usage is TRBV11-2 and J usage is TRBJ2-5, with TRBD2 matching over 10 bases. J was trimmed by 4 bases and V by 2 bases; bases with no gene match: 7. Germline loops: CDR1 SGHAT, CDR2 FQNNGV. The CDR3 contains 16 residues. CDR3 DNA: TGTGCCAGCAGCTTATGGGCTAGCGGGAGAACAGAGACCCAGTACTTC. Its protein is CASSLWASGRTETQYF.

This clonotype has a count of ten or more. This sequence joins TRBV7-2 and TRBJ2-7; possibly TRBD1 or TRBD2 for D (6 bases each). The CDR3 length is 15 residues. Germline V gene sequence: CDR1 SGHTA, CDR2 FQGNSA. The V and J ends lost 2 bases and 4 bases respectively, with 15 bases between them. This chain's CDR3 is CASSLSRGGYYEQYF. For the CDR3, the DNA is TGTGCCAGCAGCTTATCCCGAGGGGGGTATTACGAGCAGTACTTC. The full variable domain, with the rest looked up from reference TRBV7-2 and TRBJ2-7, is GAGVSQSPSNKVTEKGKDVELRCDPISGHTALYWYRQSLGQGLEFLIYFQGNSAPDKSGLPSDRFSAERTGGSVSTLTIQRTQQEDSAVYLCASSLSRGGYYEQYFGPGTRLTVT.

This clonotype was seen more than once but under ten times. The J gene is TRBJ2-1, the V gene TRBV28; possible D gene TRBD2, 7 bases. Germline V gene data show CDR1 as MDHEN and CDR2 as SYDVKM. The CDR3 loop spans 17 amino acids. V was clipped by 10 bases and J by 0 bases, with 22 bases between them. The CDR3 loop reads CATSLRGHDPSYNEQFF. The CDR3 DNA is TGTGCCACCTCTCTGCGGGGGCATGATCCCTCCTACAATGAGCAGTTCTTC.

In this sample, this clonotype turned up many times. The gene calls are TRBV20-1 and TRBJ2-7; D is perhaps TRBD1 (5 bases). CDR1 is DFQATT and CDR2 is SNEGSKA in the germline V gene (reference sequence). The CDR3 length is 14 residues. The V end was cut by 6 bases, the J end by 2 bases, with 17 bases between. DNA of the CDR3: TGCAGTGCCCGTTCGACAGTCCAGACCTACGAGCAGTACTTC. The encoded protein is CSARSTVQTYEQYF.

In its sample, this clonotype was seen many times. Mismatch with germline at one junction end may stem from a read error. The rearrangement uses TRBV7-2 and TRBJ2-5; 10 bases align to TRBD2. The CDR3 consists of 15 residues. The germline V gene has CDR1 SGHTA and CDR2 FQGNSA. The CDR3 nucleotides are TGTGCCAGCAGCCTAGCTAGCGGGGGTGGGGAGACCCAGTACTTC. It translates to CASSLASGGGETQYF.

The V and J genes are TRBV7-9 and TRBJ1-1; no firm D call. Germline loops: CDR1 SEHNR, CDR2 FQNEAQ (reference sequence). The CDR3 is made up of 11 amino acids. V was cut by 6 bases and J by 4 bases, with 6 bases left in between. CDR3 bases: TGTGCCAGCAGGGACGGCACTGAAGCTTTCTTT. Amino acid sequence: CASRDGTEAFF.

At least ten counts were recorded for this clonotype. The chain links TRBV20-1 to TRBJ1-1, with 10 bases fitting TRBD1. CDR1 is DFQATT and CDR2 is SNEGSKA in the germline V gene (reference sequence). This CDR3 is built from 13 residues. V was pared by 7 bases and J by 3 bases, with 5 bases of the junction left unmatched. DNA for the CDR3: TGCAGTGGCCCGGACAGGGGGTACACTGAAGCTTTCTTT. This codes for CSGPDRGYTEAFF.

A few counts support this clonotype. This chain uses TRBV6-1 with TRBJ1-6; D is possibly TRBD1 (6 bases). The CDR3 sequence is 15 residues long. The germline V and J ends were trimmed by 6 bases and 8 bases, with 17 bases remaining between them. Looked up from germline, CDR1 is MNHNS and CDR2 is SASEGT. The CDR3 protein is CASRPPGHGDSPLHF. CDR3 sequence (DNA): TGTGCCAGCAGACCTCCGGGACATGGGGATTCACCCCTCCACTTT.

This chain links TRBV28 with TRBJ2-3, with TRBD2 matching over 16 bases. The CDR3 length is 19 residues. Per the germline V gene, CDR1 is MDHEN and CDR2 is SYDVKM. V shed 6 bases, J shed 2 bases, and the junction held 11 bases outside the gene matches. The DNA of the CDR3 is TGTGCCAGCAGCTCGCCGGGACTAGCGGGAGGGTACCCCACAGATACGCAGTATTTT. Amino acids: CASSSPGLAGGYPTDTQYF.